This T cell receptor beta chain was captured in a study of OX40 agonist ivuxolimab in advanced cancers. Study as a whole: Ivuxolimab, an antibody acting as an agonist of OX40 (CD134), was used to treat patients. Three partial responders included one hepatocellular carcinoma patient and two cutaneous melanoma patients. Patients received ivuxolimab, an intravenous treatment, every 2 weeks at 0.01 to 10 mg/kg. Whole-study results and caveats: Clonal expansion among partial responders at 0.1-3.0 mg/kg ranked near the lowest.

Trimming removed 3 bases from V and 0 bases from J, with 11 bases in between. CDR1 and CDR2 from the germline V gene are LNHDA and SQIVND (reference sequence). CDR3 size: 15 residues. Measured with immunoSEQ multiplex PCR; TCRdb has only the in-frame clones, and not every one. The repertoire holds about 50,000 clones, with roughly 80% as singletons. About this clone itself: Its cognate antigen is unknown.

The source was CD4+ or CD8+ T cells sorted from blood, collected in a trial of the OX40 agonist ivuxolimab. This sequence originates from an adult with an advanced solid tumor such as melanoma, head and neck, liver or kidney cancer. The chain uses TRBV19 and TRBJ1-2; no clear D gene. CDR3 in amino acids: CASSIDREANYGYTF. The CDR3 DNA follows: TGTGCCAGTAGTATTGACCGGGAAGCTAACTATGGCTACACCTTC.